This TCR beta chain was captured in a study of T cell repertoires in cytomegalovirus infection. One entry per CDR3 protein, called by TCRdb with MiXCR from the reads. The sample contains approximately 76,000 distinct CDR3 sequences, roughly 3.6% of which appear only once. This clonotype has only a few counts. The germline V gene has CDR1 DFQATT and CDR2 SNEGSKA (reference sequence). V lost 3 bases, J lost 5 bases, and 15 bases stayed unmatched. The length of the CDR3 is 16 residues. Input material: PBMCs. The V gene is TRBV20-1, the J gene TRBJ2-5, with TRBD2 identical over 7 bases. This receptor was obtained from a human donor in good health (CMV status not recorded). Some clones in this sample may be carry-over from other donors' samples. For the CDR3, the DNA is TGCAGTGCTAGCCCTTTATCTTGGGGGGGTGGTGAGACCCAGTACTTC. It yields the protein CSASPLSWGGGETQYF.